Listed below are T cell receptor beta chains from one sample, sequenced in a study of blood T cell repertoires in COVID-19. Sequencing used immunoSEQ multiplex PCR; TCRdb keeps in-frame clones, though not all of them. The data hold over 250,000 clones, with about 80% observed a single time. Source material: peripheral blood. The origin of the receptors is a woman aged 80 or over with acute or convalescent COVID-19. The CDR3 runs from the conserved cysteine through the conserved F or W. A D gene is named only where the DNA matches it firmly. Size is omitted from some rows. Given values are once, few, many or a class for expanded clones.

abundance: NA
j_gene: TRBJ2-5
v_gene: TRBV5-4
d_gene: NA
len: 17
CDR3nt: TGTGCCAGCAGCTTAATAGGCAGGGGTTTTTTGGGAGAGACCCAGTACTTC
CDR3aa: CASSLIGRGFLGETQYF

abundance: NA
j_gene: TRBJ1-2
v_gene: TRBV12-3/TRBV12-4
d_gene: TRBD1
len: 13
CDR3nt: TGTGCCAGCAGTTTACAGGGGGCCTATGGCTACACCTTC
CDR3aa: CASSLQGAYGYTF

abundance: NA
j_gene: TRBJ2-2
v_gene: TRBV18
d_gene: NA
len: 16
CDR3nt: TGTGCCAGCTCACCGAGACAGGAATCGAACACCGGGGAGCTGTTTTTT
CDR3aa: CASSPRQESNTGELFF

abundance: NA
j_gene: TRBJ2-5
v_gene: TRBV21-1
d_gene: NA
len: 16
CDR3nt: TGTGCCAGCAGCACTCTTTCTATTAGGAGGGGAGAGACCCAGTACTTC
CDR3aa: CASSTLSIRRGETQYF

abundance: once
j_gene: TRBJ2-3
v_gene: TRBV12-3/TRBV12-4
d_gene: NA
len: 13
CDR3nt: TGTGCCAGCAGCCTTTCTGAGGGCGATACGCAGTATTTT
CDR3aa: CASSLSEGDTQYF

abundance: NA
j_gene: TRBJ1-3
v_gene: TRBV11-2
d_gene: NA
len: 16
CDR3nt: TGTGCCAGCAGCTTGAGTCAGGGGTTAGTTGGAAACACCATATATTTT
CDR3aa: CASSLSQGLVGNTIYF

abundance: NA
j_gene: TRBJ2-1
v_gene: TRBV3-1/TRBV3-2
d_gene: TRBD2
len: 15
CDR3nt: TGTGCCAGCAGCCTCGGGACGGGGGGTGAGAATGAGCAGTTCTTC
CDR3aa: CASSLGTGGENEQFF

abundance: few
j_gene: TRBJ2-7
v_gene: TRBV21-1
d_gene: NA
len: 18
CDR3nt: TGTGCCAGCAGCAAGGCTTTAAAGACAGGGGGAAGATCCTACGAGCAGTACTTC
CDR3aa: CASSKALKTGGRSYEQYF

abundance: NA
j_gene: TRBJ1-5
v_gene: TRBV30
d_gene: NA
len: 13
CDR3nt: TGTGCCTGGAGTGTAGCAGGGGTTCAGCCCCAGCATTTT
CDR3aa: CAWSVAGVQPQHF

abundance: NA
j_gene: TRBJ2-3
v_gene: TRBV5-4
d_gene: TRBD2
len: 20
CDR3nt: TGTGCCAGCAGCTCCACATCCGGGTCGGCTAGCGGGAGAGAGCCAGATACGCAGTATTTT
CDR3aa: CASSSTSGSASGREPDTQYF

abundance: NA
j_gene: TRBJ2-6
v_gene: TRBV5-1
d_gene: NA
len: 16
CDR3nt: TGCGCCAGCAGCTTGGCCTTGTCCCAGGGGGCCAACGTCCTGACTTTC
CDR3aa: CASSLALSQGANVLTF

abundance: once
j_gene: TRBJ2-3
v_gene: TRBV28
d_gene: TRBD2
len: 16
CDR3nt: TGTGCCAGCAGTTCTGCTGGCCTAGCGGGGCCCGATACGCAGTATTTT
CDR3aa: CASSSAGLAGPDTQYF

abundance: NA
j_gene: TRBJ2-1
v_gene: TRBV9
d_gene: TRBD2
len: 14
CDR3nt: TGTGCCAGCAGCGGAGTAGCGGGGCGCAATGAGCAGTTCTTC
CDR3aa: CASSGVAGRNEQFF

abundance: NA
j_gene: TRBJ1-2
v_gene: TRBV3-1/TRBV3-2
d_gene: TRBD1
len: 15
CDR3nt: TGTGCCAGCAGCCACCTCGACAGGGCGAACTATGGCTACACCTTC
CDR3aa: CASSHLDRANYGYTF

abundance: NA
j_gene: TRBJ1-1
v_gene: TRBV12-3/TRBV12-4
d_gene: TRBD1
len: 12
CDR3nt: TGTGCCACGGGACAGCTGAACACTGAAGCTTTCTTT
CDR3aa: CATGQLNTEAFF

abundance: NA
j_gene: TRBJ2-7
v_gene: TRBV12-5
d_gene: TRBD2
len: 15
CDR3nt: TGTGCTAGTGGTAACCGGGAGGTCAGCTCCTACGAGCAGTACTTC
CDR3aa: CASGNREVSSYEQYF

abundance: NA
j_gene: TRBJ1-1
v_gene: TRBV19
d_gene: NA
len: 14
CDR3nt: TGTGCCAGTAGCTACGGGACAAGGGCCCTTGAAGCTTTCTTT
CDR3aa: CASSYGTRALEAFF

abundance: NA
j_gene: TRBJ1-1
v_gene: TRBV2
d_gene: TRBD1
len: 14
CDR3nt: TGTGCCAGCAGGAGGGACAGTCACCCCCTTGAAGCTTTCTTT
CDR3aa: CASRRDSHPLEAFF

abundance: few
j_gene: TRBJ2-1
v_gene: TRBV6-2/TRBV6-3
d_gene: TRBD2
len: 17
CDR3nt: TGTGCCAGCAGCCTCCGACTAGCGGGGGGTTCCTACAATGAGCAGTTCTTC
CDR3aa: CASSLRLAGGSYNEQFF

abundance: many
j_gene: TRBJ1-5
v_gene: TRBV18
d_gene: TRBD1
len: 16
CDR3nt: TGTGCCAGCTCACGGCGACAGGGAAGGAGCAATCAGCCCCAGCATTTT
CDR3aa: CASSRRQGRSNQPQHF

abundance: NA
j_gene: TRBJ2-5
v_gene: TRBV3-1/TRBV3-2
d_gene: TRBD2
len: 15
CDR3nt: TGTGCCAGCAGCCAGGGGACTAGCGGGAGTGAGACCCAGTACTTC
CDR3aa: CASSQGTSGSETQYF

abundance: NA
j_gene: TRBJ1-2
v_gene: TRBV11-2
d_gene: TRBD1
len: 15
CDR3nt: TGTGCCAGCAGCCTGGGGACAGCATCTGACTATGGCTACACCTTC
CDR3aa: CASSLGTASDYGYTF

abundance: NA
j_gene: TRBJ1-1
v_gene: TRBV19
d_gene: NA
len: 15
CDR3nt: TGTGCCAGTAGTATACCGACCCGCCAGGGGAGTGAAGCTTTCTTT
CDR3aa: CASSIPTRQGSEAFF

abundance: NA
j_gene: TRBJ2-7
v_gene: TRBV6-5
d_gene: TRBD2
len: 15
CDR3nt: TGTGCCAGCAGCCGCCAGGAGCGGGGGCTCTACGAGCAGTACTTC
CDR3aa: CASSRQERGLYEQYF

abundance: NA
j_gene: TRBJ1-6
v_gene: TRBV5-1
d_gene: NA
len: 18
CDR3nt: TGCGCCAGCAGCTTGTGGGGGGGCAGAAGCTCCTATAATTCACCCCTCCACTTT
CDR3aa: CASSLWGGRSSYNSPLHF

abundance: few
j_gene: TRBJ1-1
v_gene: TRBV7-3
d_gene: NA
len: 14
CDR3nt: TGTGCCAGCAAAGAGGGACACGCGAACACTGAAGCTTTCTTT
CDR3aa: CASKEGHANTEAFF

abundance: NA
j_gene: TRBJ2-1
v_gene: TRBV27
d_gene: NA
len: 12
CDR3nt: TGTGCCAGCAGTCCACAGGGCAATGAGCAGTTCTTC
CDR3aa: CASSPQGNEQFF

abundance: NA
j_gene: TRBJ1-5
v_gene: TRBV24-1
d_gene: NA
len: 14
CDR3nt: TGTGCCACCAGTGAAGGGAGTAGCAATCAGCCCCAGCATTTT
CDR3aa: CATSEGSSNQPQHF

abundance: NA
j_gene: TRBJ2-1
v_gene: TRBV29-1
d_gene: TRBD2
len: 14
CDR3nt: TGCAGCGTTGGACTAGCGGGGATCTACAATGAGCAGTTCTTC
CDR3aa: CSVGLAGIYNEQFF

abundance: NA
j_gene: TRBJ1-3
v_gene: TRBV5-4
d_gene: NA
len: 15
CDR3nt: TGTGCCAGCAGCTTCGGAGGGGTCTCTGGAAACACCATATATTTT
CDR3aa: CASSFGGVSGNTIYF

abundance: NA
j_gene: TRBJ2-3
v_gene: TRBV3-1/TRBV3-2
d_gene: NA
len: 14
CDR3nt: TGTGCCAGCAGCCTCAGGATGGGCACAGATACGCAGTATTTT
CDR3aa: CASSLRMGTDTQYF

abundance: NA
j_gene: TRBJ1-2
v_gene: TRBV19
d_gene: NA
len: 12
CDR3nt: TGTGCCAGTAGTCTTAGCATGGGTGGCTACACCTTC
CDR3aa: CASSLSMGGYTF

abundance: once
j_gene: TRBJ2-3
v_gene: TRBV5-5
d_gene: TRBD2
len: 17
CDR3nt: TGTGCCAGCAGCTCCCCCCGGGGGGGCAGGGGCACAGATACGCAGTATTTT
CDR3aa: CASSSPRGGRGTDTQYF

abundance: NA
j_gene: TRBJ1-6
v_gene: TRBV3-1/TRBV3-2
d_gene: NA
len: 15
CDR3nt: TGTGCCAGCAGCCAAGAGAGCGGGTCTAATTCACCCCTCCACTTT
CDR3aa: CASSQESGSNSPLHF

abundance: NA
j_gene: TRBJ2-1
v_gene: TRBV19
d_gene: NA
len: 14
CDR3nt: TGTGCCAGTAGTAGAACAGAACTTTACAATGAGCAGTTCTTC
CDR3aa: CASSRTELYNEQFF

abundance: NA
j_gene: TRBJ2-3
v_gene: TRBV9
d_gene: TRBD2
len: 17
CDR3nt: TGTGCCAGCAGCGTAGGGGCGGGGGGTCCTAGCACAGATACGCAGTATTTT
CDR3aa: CASSVGAGGPSTDTQYF

abundance: NA
j_gene: TRBJ2-1
v_gene: TRBV15
d_gene: TRBD1
len: 15
CDR3nt: TGTGCCACCAGCAAGGGGACAGGAAGGAACAATGAGCAGTTCTTC
CDR3aa: CATSKGTGRNNEQFF

abundance: NA
j_gene: TRBJ2-3
v_gene: TRBV18
d_gene: TRBD2
len: 17
CDR3nt: TGTGCCAGCTCACCTCAGACTCCAGGGACGGGGGGAGATACGCAGTATTTT
CDR3aa: CASSPQTPGTGGDTQYF

abundance: NA
j_gene: TRBJ2-7
v_gene: TRBV5-1
d_gene: TRBD2
len: 15
CDR3nt: TGCGCCAGCAGCTTGAGCGGGGGAAACTCCTACGAGCAGTACTTC
CDR3aa: CASSLSGGNSYEQYF

abundance: NA
j_gene: TRBJ2-1
v_gene: TRBV7-2
d_gene: NA
len: 16
CDR3nt: TGTGCCAGCAGCGCCCGGACAGCACAAATCTACAATGAGCAGTTCTTC
CDR3aa: CASSARTAQIYNEQFF

abundance: NA
j_gene: TRBJ2-7
v_gene: TRBV7-8
d_gene: NA
len: 13
CDR3nt: TGTGCCAGCAGCTCCCTAGACAGCTACGAGCAGTACTTC
CDR3aa: CASSSLDSYEQYF

abundance: few
j_gene: TRBJ1-1
v_gene: TRBV5-1
d_gene: NA
len: 15
CDR3nt: TGCGCCAGCAGCTTTACGACATCGATGAACACTGAAGCTTTCTTT
CDR3aa: CASSFTTSMNTEAFF

abundance: NA
j_gene: TRBJ1-4
v_gene: TRBV7-2
d_gene: TRBD1
len: 13
CDR3nt: TGTGCCAGCAGAGAGACAGGGGCCGGAAAACTGTTTTTT
CDR3aa: CASRETGAGKLFF

abundance: NA
j_gene: TRBJ1-6
v_gene: TRBV27
d_gene: NA
len: 16
CDR3nt: TGTGCCAGCAGTTTTTTTGAGACAGCACATAATTCACCCCTCCACTTT
CDR3aa: CASSFFETAHNSPLHF

abundance: NA
j_gene: TRBJ2-1
v_gene: TRBV7-2
d_gene: TRBD1
len: 15
CDR3nt: TGTGCCAGCAGCCAGGGACAGATCTCCTACAATGAGCAGTTCTTC
CDR3aa: CASSQGQISYNEQFF

abundance: NA
j_gene: TRBJ1-2
v_gene: TRBV12-3/TRBV12-4
d_gene: NA
len: 13
CDR3nt: TGTGCCAGCAGTTTTGGGCAGAACTATGGCTACACCTTC
CDR3aa: CASSFGQNYGYTF

abundance: NA
j_gene: TRBJ1-5
v_gene: TRBV27
d_gene: NA
len: 15
CDR3nt: TGTGCCAGCAGTTTCCGGAGTTCTAGCAATCAGCCCCAGCATTTT
CDR3aa: CASSFRSSSNQPQHF

abundance: NA
j_gene: TRBJ1-1
v_gene: TRBV7-9
d_gene: NA
len: 14
CDR3nt: TGTGCCAGCAACCCCCAGGGAATGAACACTGAAGCTTTCTTT
CDR3aa: CASNPQGMNTEAFF

abundance: NA
j_gene: TRBJ1-6
v_gene: TRBV5-5
d_gene: NA
len: 17
CDR3nt: TGTGCCAGCAGCTTGGGTGTTAGAGACGGACTCAATTCACCCCTCCACTTT
CDR3aa: CASSLGVRDGLNSPLHF

abundance: NA
j_gene: TRBJ2-7
v_gene: TRBV2
d_gene: TRBD1
len: 14
CDR3nt: TGTGCCAGCAACTTACAGGGGGCCACCTACGAGCAGTACTTC
CDR3aa: CASNLQGATYEQYF

abundance: NA
j_gene: TRBJ1-5
v_gene: TRBV7-9
d_gene: TRBD1
len: 17
CDR3nt: TGTGCCAGCAGCCCCTGGACAGGGGGCCATAGCAATCAGCCCCAGCATTTT
CDR3aa: CASSPWTGGHSNQPQHF

abundance: many
j_gene: TRBJ1-5
v_gene: TRBV7-9
d_gene: NA
len: 12
CDR3nt: TGTGCCAGCAGCTTGAGGGATCAGCCCCAGCATTTT
CDR3aa: CASSLRDQPQHF

abundance: NA
j_gene: TRBJ1-5
v_gene: TRBV6-5
d_gene: NA
len: 12
CDR3nt: TGTGCCAGCAGCCCCCCGGGGGAGCCCCAGCATTTT
CDR3aa: CASSPPGEPQHF

abundance: NA
j_gene: TRBJ2-3
v_gene: TRBV6-6
d_gene: NA
len: 13
CDR3nt: TGTGCCAGCAGTCAGGTATCGGGGAGCTTATCGTATTTT
CDR3aa: CASSQVSGSLSYF

abundance: NA
j_gene: TRBJ2-5
v_gene: TRBV6-1
d_gene: TRBD1
len: 15
CDR3nt: TGTGCCAGCAGTGAGACAGGGGGATTCCAAGAGACCCAGTACTTC
CDR3aa: CASSETGGFQETQYF

abundance: NA
j_gene: TRBJ2-1
v_gene: TRBV7-2
d_gene: NA
len: 9
CDR3nt: TGTGCCAGCCCGAATGAGCAGTTCTTC
CDR3aa: CASPNEQFF

abundance: NA
j_gene: TRBJ1-1
v_gene: TRBV19
d_gene: NA
len: 15
CDR3nt: TGTGCCAGTATGGGGTTTCAGGGGTGGGGCACTGAAGCTTTCTTT
CDR3aa: CASMGFQGWGTEAFF

abundance: NA
j_gene: TRBJ1-3
v_gene: TRBV6-2/TRBV6-3
d_gene: NA
len: 18
CDR3nt: TGTGCCAGCAGTTACTCGTTGGCGGGGCATCGCTCTGGAAACACCATATATTTT
CDR3aa: CASSYSLAGHRSGNTIYF

abundance: NA
j_gene: TRBJ2-1
v_gene: TRBV2
d_gene: TRBD2
len: 15
CDR3nt: TGTGCCAGCAGGGCTACAGCGGGGTCCTACAATGAGCAGTTCTTC
CDR3aa: CASRATAGSYNEQFF

abundance: NA
j_gene: TRBJ2-7
v_gene: TRBV18
d_gene: TRBD2
len: 15
CDR3nt: TGTGCCAGCCGCACTAGCGGGGGGGCCGGCTACGAGCAGTACTTC
CDR3aa: CASRTSGGAGYEQYF